One and the same sample provided the 2 T cell receptor beta chains below, sequenced in a study of blood T cell repertoires in COVID-19. Clones were sequenced by immunoSEQ multiplex PCR, and TCRdb holds only the in-frame ones, with some missing. Of 200,000 to 250,000 clones in the sample, roughly 84% were seen once. Sequencing was performed on peripheral blood. Receptor source: a woman aged 60 to 75 with acute or convalescent COVID-19.

This clone was detected a few times. As DNA, the CDR3 is TGTGCCAGTAGGACGGGACAACTCATTCCTAACTATGGCTACACCTTC. It encodes CASRTGQLIPNYGYTF. The rearrangement uses TRBV19 and TRBJ1-2; the D gene is possibly TRBD1 (6 bases). The CDR3 runs 16 residues. V lost 6 bases and J 0 bases, leaving 17 bases between the germline ends. The germline V gene encodes CDR1 LNHDA and CDR2 SQIVND (reference sequence).

The genes are TRBV11-3 and TRBJ2-2, with D uncertain. This CDR3 has 13 amino acids. Germline loops: CDR1 SGHNT, CDR2 YENEEA. Deletions cut 2 bases from V and 4 bases from J, with 5 bases between. The chain's CDR3 is CASSLTGTGELFF. The CDR3 bases are TGTGCCAGCAGCTTAACCGGCACCGGGGAGCTGTTTTTT.